The entry that follows covers one T cell receptor (beta chain) sequence. Libraries were prepared by immunoSEQ multiplex PCR; TCRdb keeps only in-frame clonotypes and omits some of them. Among about 110,000 clones, about 80% were seen once, and the ten largest hold 3% to 4.5%. These data originate in a study of blood T cell repertoires in COVID-19. Turning to the study itself: From the United States, Italy and Spain came samples of acute and convalescent COVID-19. PBMCs, B-cell-depleted T cells, or T cells provided the cDNA or gDNA that made up the material.

The V end lost 5 bases, the J end lost 14 bases, and 21 bases lay between the germline ends. The CDR3 consists of 13 residues. Germline lookup yields CDR1 SGHTA and CDR2 FQGNSA. Source material: peripheral blood. The chain joins TRBV7-2 to TRBJ1-2, with D hard to call. This clonotype originated in a woman older than 75 with acute or convalescent COVID-19. The DNA for the CDR3 is TGTGCCAGCAGCCTAGACACCTTATCCCGTTGGACCTTC. This gives the protein CASSLDTLSRWTF.